The 6 T cell receptor beta chains listed next were all sequenced from one sample in a study of blood T cell repertoires in COVID-19. TCRdb's copy holds only in-frame clones and misses some; the assay was immunoSEQ multiplex PCR. The sample consists of 250,000 to 300,000 clones, around 90% of them appearing once. Sequenced input: PBMCs or T cells enriched from blood (not recorded which). The source of these receptors is a woman younger than 45 who had recovered from COVID-19.

This chain joins TRBV30 and TRBJ2-1, with D possibly being TRBD1 (6 bases). The length of the CDR3 is 13 residues. Per germline, CDR1 GTSNPN and CDR2 SVGIG (reference sequence). Trimming removed 3 bases at V and 7 bases at J, with 13 bases between. CDR3 nucleotides: TGTGCCTGGAGCGGATACAGGGAAAATGAGCAGTTCTTC. Amino acid sequence: CAWSGYRENEQFF.

V gene TRBV5-4 combines with J gene TRBJ1-2; TRBD1 is a possible D gene (6 bases). Germline CDR1 SGHNT, CDR2 YYREEE (reference sequence). V was shortened by 4 bases and J by 1 base, with 11 bases between the two germline ends. The CDR3 sequence is 14 residues long. The chain's CDR3 is CASSPTGGNYGYTF. The CDR3 nucleotides are TGTGCCAGCAGCCCGACAGGCGGTAACTATGGCTACACCTTC.

In its sample, this clone was seen once. The gene calls are TRBV7-9 and TRBJ1-5, with 7 bases identical to TRBD1. Per the germline V gene, CDR1 is SEHNR and CDR2 is FQNEAQ (reference sequence). The CDR3 has 16 amino acids. V was pared by 5 bases and J by 0 bases, with 7 bases of the junction left unmatched. This chain's CDR3 is CASSNGTAYSNQPQHF. The DNA of the CDR3 is TGTGCCAGCAGCAACGGGACAGCTTATAGCAATCAGCCCCAGCATTTT.

The chain joins TRBV28 to TRBJ2-7, with D possibly TRBD1 on 6 matching bases. Germline lookup yields CDR1 MDHEN and CDR2 SYDVKM. Deletions cut 5 bases from V and 6 bases from J, with 20 bases between. The CDR3 consists of 15 residues. Here the CDR3 reads CASSNGQPFTGEQYF. CDR3 DNA: TGTGCCAGCAGTAATGGACAGCCCTTTACCGGCGAGCAGTACTTC.

As for this clone: Additional DNA sequences in this sample encode the identical CDR3. The V and J genes are TRBV5-1 and TRBJ2-6; D not certain. The CDR3 has 13 amino acids. In germline, CDR1 is SGHRS, CDR2 YFSETQ. V lost 3 bases, J lost 2 bases, and 3 bases lay in between. Written as DNA, the CDR3 is TGCGCCAGCAGCTCCACTGGGGCCAACGTCCTGACTTTC. Translated: CASSSTGANVLTF.

The chain combines TRBV5-4 with TRBJ1-6; TRBD1 is a possible D gene (5 bases). The CDR3 totals 15 residues. Germline CDR1 SGHNT, CDR2 YYREEE (reference sequence). V shed 2 bases and J shed 6 bases, with 12 bases lying between them. CDR3 DNA sequence: TGTGCCAGCAGCTTATCAGGGCCCCTTAATTCACCCCTCCACTTT. Amino acid sequence: CASSLSGPLNSPLHF.